This T cell receptor beta chain was recovered during a study of CD8+ T cells in alopecia areata. The wider study: Tofacitinib ran 6 to 18 months, followed by 6 months off drug. Severity scoring for treated patients was based on the percentage of affected scalp area.

Investigators isolated RNA and reverse transcribed it into cDNA to act as the sequencing template. Sequencing was performed with immunoSEQ multiplex PCR; in TCRdb, only in-frame clones are kept and a portion is missing. The sample has 95,000 to 120,000 clones; 55% to 60% are singletons. Treatment in this sample: oral pan-JAK inhibitor, 5-10 mg twice daily. This sequence was found in a human donor with alopecia areata. The specimen comprised CD4+ T cells sorted from blood, sampled at week 24, from a patient treated with tofacitinib.

The CDR3 DNA is TGCAGCTCGGGACAGGGGGGACCCACTGAAGCTTTCTTT. Its protein is CSSGQGGPTEAFF. The rearrangement links TRBV29-1 to TRBJ1-1, with 11 bases fitting TRBD1. J was trimmed by 4 bases and V by 8 bases; bases with no gene match: 6. Germline CDR1 and CDR2: SQVTM and ANQGSEA. The CDR3 has 13 residues.